These 13 T cell receptor beta chains share one sample of origin, sequenced in a study of blood T cells in healthy people across ages. A second PCR, run for about 6 to 11 cycles, used a sample-barcoded 5' primer plus a J-beta primer mix. TCRdb re-called the 5' RACE reads through MiXCR, storing one row per CDR3 protein. This sample yields about 570,000 distinct CDR3 sequences, of which 25% to 30% are seen a single time; approximately 17% belongs to the top ten. Material: blood. These TCRs come from a woman aged 70-85 years in good health.

For this clonotype: This is likely a read error, given that the CDR3 carries no conserved phenylalanine or tryptophan at its end. Written as DNA, the CDR3 is TGTGCCAGCAGCCAATCTTGGAACACTGAAGCTTTCCTT. It is translated as CASSQSWNTEAFL. The chain combines TRBV3-1 with TRBJ1-1; D gene unclear. Germline assignment: CDR1 LGHDT and CDR2 YNNKEL (reference sequence). The CDR3 extends over 13 amino acids. Between the trimmed V and J ends, which lost 2 bases and 1 base, there was a span of 5 bases.

This clonotype was detected a few times. The chain joins TRBV4-2 to TRBJ1-5; D unresolved. CDR3 length equals 14 residues. The germline gives CDR1 LGHNA, CDR2 YNFKEQ. Trimming took off 0 bases at V and 2 bases at J, with 5 bases between the two ends. CDR3 coding DNA: TGTGCCAGCAGCCAAGATCTGGGCAATCAGCCCCAGCATTTT. It specifies CASSQDLGNQPQHF.

The V gene is TRBV29-1, the J gene TRBJ1-1; TRBD1 agrees at 7 bases. In germline, CDR1 is SQVTM, CDR2 ANQGSEA. The CDR3 loop spans 13 amino acids. Trimming at V came to 6 bases and at J to 4 bases, leaving 8 bases not matched to a gene. CDR3 protein: CSVATPGGTEAFF. The CDR3 DNA sequence: TGCAGCGTGGCTACTCCAGGGGGCACTGAAGCTTTCTTT.

This clonotype has at least ten counts. The gene calls are TRBV30 and TRBJ2-1; possible D gene TRBD2, 6 bases. The CDR3 sequence is 15 residues long. The germline gives CDR1 GTSNPN, CDR2 SVGIG (reference sequence). Trimming removed 5 bases at V and 0 bases at J, with 14 bases between. The CDR3 reads CAWGGTESSYNEQFF. The DNA of the CDR3 is TGTGCCTGGGGGGGGACTGAGAGCTCCTACAATGAGCAGTTCTTC.

This sequence joins TRBV19 and TRBJ2-5, with 7 nucleotides matching TRBD1. This CDR3 is built from 16 residues. Germline V gene lookup returns CDR1 LNHDA and CDR2 SQIVND (reference sequence). J gave up 2 bases and V 3 bases, and 9 bases lay outside the gene matches. The CDR3 sequence: CASSMDRLGFQETQYF. In DNA, the CDR3 is TGTGCCAGTAGTATGGACAGGTTGGGATTTCAAGAGACCCAGTACTTC. Full variable domain (outside the CDR3, taken from reference TRBV19 and TRBJ2-5): DGGITQSPKYLFRKEGQNVTLSCEQNLNHDAMYWYRQDPGQGLRLIYYSQIVNDFQKGDIAEGYSVSREKKESFPLTVTSAQKNPTAFYLCASSMDRLGFQETQYFGPGTRLLVL.

There are a few counts of this clonotype. The chain couples TRBV29-1 to TRBJ1-2, with D hard to call. CDR1 is SQVTM, CDR2 ANQGSEA, per germline. The CDR3 has 12 amino acids. Trimming took off 0 bases at V and 3 bases at J, with 5 bases between the two ends. As DNA, the CDR3 is TGCAGCGTTGAAGATAGGGACTATGGCTACACCTTC. This translates into CSVEDRDYGYTF.

V is TRBV27 and J is TRBJ1-6; 7 bases are shared with TRBD1. Germline V gives CDR1 MNHEY, CDR2 SMNVEV (reference sequence). This CDR3 region has 14 residues. The V segment lost 6 bases and the J segment 5 bases; nucleotides outside the gene matches: 4. The CDR3 loop reads CASRLRGNNSPLHF. The CDR3 DNA reads as TGTGCCAGCAGACTCAGGGGGAATAATTCACCCCTCCACTTT.

This clonotype has more than one count but fewer than ten. The gene calls are TRBV2 and TRBJ2-5, with D unresolved. This CDR3 region has 14 residues. Germline CDR1 is SNHLY and CDR2 is FYNNEI. Between the trimmed V and J ends, which lost 4 bases and 3 bases, there was a span of 12 bases. For the CDR3, the DNA is TGTGCCAGCAGTGGCAGCTCCCCGGAAGAGACCCAGTACTTC. Its protein product is CASSGSSPEETQYF.

V is TRBV12-3 or TRBV12-4 and J is TRBJ2-7; 8 positions match TRBD1. With V trimmed by 6 bases and J by 2 bases, 6 bases remained unmatched. CDR3 length: 14 amino acids. CDR3 protein: CASSHRDRPYEQYV. The DNA for the CDR3 is TGTGCCAGCAGCCACCGGGACAGGCCCTACGAGCAGTACGTC.

This clonotype was picked up many times. The V call is TRBV4-1, the J call TRBJ1-4, with D perhaps TRBD1 (5 bases). Germline V CDR1 and CDR2: MGHRA, YSYEKL. The CDR3 runs 16 residues. V shed 0 bases and J shed 8 bases, with 16 bases lying between them. The CDR3, as DNA: TGCGCCAGCAGCCAAGATGGTACTCCAGGGAGGGAAAAACTGTTTTTT. This gives the protein CASSQDGTPGREKLFF.

This clonotype was seen only a few times. The CDR3 sequence is CASSGSMGASGYTF. DNA of the CDR3: TGTGCCAGCAGTGGCAGCATGGGTGCATCTGGCTACACCTTC. The J gene is TRBJ1-2, the V gene TRBV9, with D uncertain. This CDR3 contains 14 residues. Per germline, CDR1 SGDLS and CDR2 YYNGEE. V was clipped by 5 bases and J by 7 bases, with 18 bases between them. The full variable domain, rest sourced from reference TRBV9 and TRBJ1-2, is DSGVTQTPKHLITATGQRVTLRCSPRSGDLSVYWYQQSLDQGLQFLIQYYNGEERAKGNILERFSAQQFPDLHSELNLSSLELGDSALYFCASSGSMGASGYTFGSGTRLTVV.

In its sample, this clonotype was seen a few times. The V call is TRBV27, the J call TRBJ1-4; D is unclear. Per the germline V gene, CDR1 is MNHEY and CDR2 is SMNVEV (reference sequence). The CDR3 totals 12 residues. Deletions cut 6 bases from V and 7 bases from J, with 9 bases between. CDR3 loop: CASRKSGEKLFF. CDR3 bases: TGTGCCAGCAGAAAGAGCGGTGAAAAACTGTTTTTT.

The CDR3 reads CASSLTAGLRTDTQYF. The DNA of the CDR3 is TGTGCCAGCAGCTTAACGGCGGGGTTAAGGACAGATACGCAGTATTTT. This chain links TRBV7-2 with TRBJ2-3; tentatively, D is TRBD2 (6 bases). V lost 2 bases to trimming and J lost 3 bases, with 15 bases between them. The CDR3 runs 16 residues. Germline V CDR1 and CDR2: SGHTA, FQGNSA. The variable domain in full, with the rest retrieved from reference TRBV7-2 and TRBJ2-3, is GAGVSQSPSNKVTEKGKDVELRCDPISGHTALYWYRQSLGQGLEFLIYFQGNSAPDKSGLPSDRFSAERTGGSVSTLTIQRTQQEDSAVYLCASSLTAGLRTDTQYFGPGTRLTVL.